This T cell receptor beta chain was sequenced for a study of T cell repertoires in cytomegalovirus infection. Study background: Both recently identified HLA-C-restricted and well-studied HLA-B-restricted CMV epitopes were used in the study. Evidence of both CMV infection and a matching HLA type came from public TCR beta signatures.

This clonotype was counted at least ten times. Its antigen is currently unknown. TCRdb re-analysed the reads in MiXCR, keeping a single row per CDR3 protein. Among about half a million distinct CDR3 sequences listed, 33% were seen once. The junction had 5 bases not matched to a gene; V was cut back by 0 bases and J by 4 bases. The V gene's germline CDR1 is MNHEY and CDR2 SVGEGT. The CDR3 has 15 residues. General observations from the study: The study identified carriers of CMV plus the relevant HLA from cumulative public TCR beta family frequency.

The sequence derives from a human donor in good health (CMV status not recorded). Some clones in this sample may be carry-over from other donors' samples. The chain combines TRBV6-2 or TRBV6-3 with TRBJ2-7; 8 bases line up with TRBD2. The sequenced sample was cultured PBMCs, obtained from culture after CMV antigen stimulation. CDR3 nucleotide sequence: TGTGCCAGCAGTTACTCGGCGGGAGGAAGTTACGAGCAGTACTTC. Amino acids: CASSYSAGGSYEQYF.